This T cell receptor beta chain was captured in a study of naive and memory T cell subsets. Both TRBC1 and TRBC2 were covered by a beta constant-region primer of two equimolar oligonucleotides. Nested alpha and beta constant-region primers with the SP2 primer drove four PCR rounds on ligated cDNA. TCRdb reprocessed the UMI-ligation and nested PCR reads with MiXCR, giving one entry per CDR3 protein. The table lists about 18,000 distinct CDR3 sequences, approximately 8.6% of them singletons. This clonotype was seen only a few times. The CDR3 runs to 12 residues. V was clipped by 0 bases and J by 7 bases, with 4 bases between them. The germline CDR1 and CDR2 sequences are LGHDT and YNNKEL (reference sequence).

The source of this sequence is a human donor in good health. This rearrangement joins TRBV3-1 to TRBJ1-5, with D hard to call. The sequencing sample was made of central memory CD8+ T cells from blood. As DNA, the CDR3 is TGTGCCAGCAGCCAAGATTCACAGCCCCAGCATTTT. Encoded protein: CASSQDSQPQHF. Complete variable domain (other parts from reference TRBV3-1 and TRBJ1-5): DTAVSQTPKYLVTQMGNDKSIKCEQNLGHDTMYWYKQDSKKFLKIMFSYNNKELIINETVPNRFSPKSPDKAHLNLHINSLELGDSAVYFCASSQDSQPQHFGDGTRLSIL.